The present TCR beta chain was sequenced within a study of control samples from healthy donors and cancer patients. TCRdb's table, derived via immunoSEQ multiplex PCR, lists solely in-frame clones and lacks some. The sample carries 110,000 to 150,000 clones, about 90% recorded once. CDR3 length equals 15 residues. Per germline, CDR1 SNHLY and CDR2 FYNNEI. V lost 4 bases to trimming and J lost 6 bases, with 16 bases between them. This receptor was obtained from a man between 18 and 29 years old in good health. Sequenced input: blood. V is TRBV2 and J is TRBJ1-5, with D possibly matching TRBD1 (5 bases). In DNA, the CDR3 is TGTGCCAGCAGTGCAGCTCTAGCCGGGGCTCAGCCCCAGCATTTT. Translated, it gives CASSAALAGAQPQHF. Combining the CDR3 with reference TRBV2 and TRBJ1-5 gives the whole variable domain EPEVTQTPSHQVTQMGQEVILRCVPISNHLYFYWYRQILGQKVEFLVSFYNNEISEKSEIFDDQFSVERPDGSNFTLKIRSTKLEDSAMYFCASSAALAGAQPQHFGDGTRLSIL.